A single sample gave rise to the 16 T cell receptor beta chains below, sequenced in a study of blood T cells in healthy people across ages. It was with a sample-barcoded 5' primer and a J-beta primer mix that a second PCR of roughly 7 to 12 cycles was run. TCRdb re-analysed the 5' RACE reads in MiXCR, keeping a single row per CDR3 protein. The data hold under 750,000 distinct CDR3 sequences, with 47% observed a single time. Sequencing was done on a sample of blood. The receptors were gathered from an elderly man in good health.

The chain employs TRBV20-1 and TRBJ2-1, with 9 bases fitting TRBD1. Unmatched junction bases numbered 9, after V lost 6 bases and J lost 6 bases. Germline V gives CDR1 DFQATT, CDR2 SNEGSKA (reference sequence). There are 14 residues in the CDR3. The CDR3 region has the DNA TGCAGTGCGGATCCGGGACAGGGCCGCAATGAGCAGTTCTTC. It yields the protein CSADPGQGRNEQFF.

This clonotype was found a few times. This chain joins TRBV29-1 and TRBJ1-2; perhaps TRBD1 as D (5 bases). V lost 6 bases to trimming and J lost 8 bases, with 13 bases between them. This CDR3 contains 11 residues. Germline V gene data show CDR1 as SQVTM and CDR2 as ANQGSEA. CDR3 sequence: CSVQGTGGYTF. The CDR3 nucleotides read TGCAGCGTGCAGGGAACTGGAGGCTACACCTTC.

The V gene is TRBV29-1, the J gene TRBJ2-1; 12 nucleotides align to TRBD1. The CDR3 is 13 amino acids. Germline V gene sequence: CDR1 SQVTM, CDR2 ANQGSEA. Trimming removed 6 bases from V and 15 bases from J; junction bases left unmatched: 12. CDR3 nucleotide sequence: TGCAGCGTAACCGGGACAGGGGGCGCAAGTCCGTTCTTC. Amino acids: CSVTGTGGASPFF.

This clonotype was counted between two and nine times. This chain joins TRBV3-1 and TRBJ2-5, with D perhaps TRBD2 (6 bases). Per the germline V gene, CDR1 is LGHDT and CDR2 is YNNKEL (reference sequence). There are 13 residues in the CDR3. V was pared by 1 base and J by 7 bases, with 10 bases between. Written as DNA, the CDR3 is TGTGCCAGCAGCCAAGGTGGGGAGGCGACCCAGTACTTC. It specifies CASSQGGEATQYF.

This clonotype was counted ten times or more. The genes are TRBV6-5 and TRBJ2-5; no clear D. The CDR3 has 13 residues. V lost 4 bases and J lost 4, with 10 bases in between. Germline loops: CDR1 MNHEY, CDR2 SVGAGI. The CDR3 coding sequence is TGTGCCAGCAGTTCCCTAGGATCAGAGACCCAGTACTTC. It is translated as CASSSLGSETQYF.

The V gene is TRBV29-1, the J gene TRBJ1-1; D is unresolved. Germline-derived CDR1 and CDR2 are SQVTM and ANQGSEA. V gave up 7 bases and J gave up 1 base, with 16 bases separating them. The CDR3 has 14 residues. CDR3 bases: TGCAGCGCTGCAAGCCTCGGAGAGAACACTGAAGCTTTCTTT. It is translated as CSAASLGENTEAFF.

Details on this clonotype: This sequence may be a read error, since a much larger clone differs from it by one base. CDR3 coding DNA: TGTGCCAGCAGTTCCTGGCAGGACGCCTACAATGAGCAGTTCTTC. Protein product: CASSSWQDAYNEQFF. This chain connects TRBV6-5 to TRBJ2-1; no clear D. Germline V gene sequence: CDR1 MNHEY, CDR2 SVGAGI. V dropped 4 bases and J dropped 2 bases, with 12 bases sitting between them. The CDR3 has 15 amino acids.

V and J are TRBV20-1 and TRBJ2-7, with 9 bases identical to TRBD2. There are 15 residues in the CDR3. CDR1 DFQATT and CDR2 SNEGSKA come from the germline V gene (reference sequence). The J segment lost 4 bases and the V segment lost 3 bases, leaving 10 bases of the junction unmatched. The CDR3 spells CSASPNSGRGYEQYF. The CDR3 DNA is TGCAGTGCTAGTCCTAATAGCGGGAGAGGTTACGAGCAGTACTTC.

This clonotype was counted at least ten times. The CDR3 reads CASSVAAGAYEQYF. The CDR3 nucleotides are TGTGCCAGCAGCGTAGCGGCGGGAGCCTACGAGCAGTACTTC. V is TRBV9 and J is TRBJ2-7; TRBD2 aligns across 7 bases. The CDR3 covers 14 residues. Germline V gene data show CDR1 as SGDLS and CDR2 as YYNGEE. V lost 0 bases to trimming and J lost 2 bases; unmatched junction nucleotides: 2.

Ten or more counts support this clonotype. CDR3 residues: CASSSPSQGATYEQYF. The CDR3 nucleotides read TGTGCCAGCAGCAGCCCCAGTCAGGGGGCCACCTACGAGCAGTACTTC. This chain connects TRBV6-5 to TRBJ2-7, with 8 bases matching TRBD1. CDR3 length equals 16 residues. Germline CDR1 and CDR2: MNHEY and SVGAGI. V shed 6 bases and J 2 bases; nucleotides not matched to a gene: 12.

The chain carries TRBV27 and TRBJ2-5; tentative D call: TRBD2 (6 bases). The J call may be mistaken, given a closer DNA end match to TRBJ2-1. There are 15 residues in the CDR3. Looked up from germline, CDR1 is MNHEY and CDR2 is SMNVEV (reference sequence). CDR3 nucleotides: TGTGCCAGCAGTTTTGGAGCGGGCACTAAAGAGACCCAGTTCTTC. It specifies CASSFGAGTKETQFF.

The chain carries TRBV28 and TRBJ2-7, with D hard to call. The CDR3 consists of 15 residues. Deletions cut 10 bases from V and 4 bases from J, with 23 bases between. Germline lookup yields CDR1 MDHEN and CDR2 SYDVKM. Here the CDR3 reads CATLSEALPPYEQYF. The CDR3 nucleotides are TGTGCCACACTGAGCGAGGCCCTGCCCCCTTACGAGCAGTACTTC.

This clonotype was counted only a few times. The V and J genes are TRBV5-1 and TRBJ2-3, with 9 bases matching TRBD1. This CDR3 has 16 amino acids. V was clipped by 2 bases and J by 0 bases; unmatched bases: 4. Germline values: CDR1 SGHRS, CDR2 YFSETQ. CDR3 sequence: CASSLQGASSTDTQYF. In DNA form, the CDR3 reads TGCGCCAGCAGCTTACAGGGGGCATCTAGCACAGATACGCAGTATTTT.

The chain recombines TRBV3-1 with TRBJ2-1, with D uncertain. The DNA matches TRBJ2-7 better at its end, which makes the J call doubtful. The CDR3 covers 18 residues. Germline V CDR1 and CDR2: LGHDT, YNNKEL (reference sequence). In DNA, the CDR3 is TGTGCCAGCAGCCAAGATCGGCCAGCAAGTAGCTCCTACAATGAGCAGTACTTC. It encodes CASSQDRPASSSYNEQYF.

CDR3: CSVEDATEQFF. For the CDR3, the DNA is TGCAGCGTTGAAGATGCGACCGAGCAGTTCTTC. This chain links TRBV29-1 with TRBJ2-1; no firm D call. This CDR3 is built from 11 residues. Per germline, CDR1 SQVTM and CDR2 ANQGSEA. Trimming left V 0 bases short and J 10 bases short, with 7 bases between.

This clonotype was counted at least ten times. The chain couples TRBV6-6 to TRBJ1-5, with D possibly being TRBD1 (5 bases). From germline, CDR1 is MNHNY and CDR2 SVGAGI (reference sequence). The CDR3 length is 15 residues. Trimming stripped 7 bases from V and 0 bases from J, with 13 bases between. CDR3 nucleotide sequence: TGTGCCAGCACCTCGGGGGGGTATAGCAATCAGCCCCAGCATTTT. It yields the protein CASTSGGYSNQPQHF.